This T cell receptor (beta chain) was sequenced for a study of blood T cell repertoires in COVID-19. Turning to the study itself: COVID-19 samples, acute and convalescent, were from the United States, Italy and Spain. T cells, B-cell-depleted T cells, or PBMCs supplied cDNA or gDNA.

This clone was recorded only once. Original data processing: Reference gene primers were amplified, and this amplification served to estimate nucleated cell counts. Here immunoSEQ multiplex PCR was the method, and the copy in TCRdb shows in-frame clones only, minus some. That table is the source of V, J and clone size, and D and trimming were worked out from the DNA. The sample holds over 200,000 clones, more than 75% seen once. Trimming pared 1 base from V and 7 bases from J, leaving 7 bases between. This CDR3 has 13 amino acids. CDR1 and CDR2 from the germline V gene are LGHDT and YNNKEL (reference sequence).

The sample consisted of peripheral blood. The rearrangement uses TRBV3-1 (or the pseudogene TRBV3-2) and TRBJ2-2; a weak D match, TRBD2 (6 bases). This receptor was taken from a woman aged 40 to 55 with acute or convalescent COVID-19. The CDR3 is CASSQGRGGELFF. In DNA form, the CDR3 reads TGTGCCAGCAGCCAAGGGCGGGGCGGGGAGCTGTTTTTT.